This T cell receptor beta chain was profiled in a study of metastatic and nonmetastatic thyroid tumors (dated by TCRdb to about 2020). Background on the whole study: For patients with malignant and with benign thyroid disease, the researchers compared repertoires between peripheral blood samples and tumor or nodule tissue samples. The paper's findings and limits, for the study overall: In both blood and tumor samples, TCR beta diversity was reported to be significantly higher in malignant tumors than in benign nodules.

Libraries were built with PCR. These reads were obtained on an Illumina HiSeq 4000. High-throughput sequencing was used to profile the TCR beta-chain CDR3 region of every patient. Processing in the source paper ran as follows. Drawing on CDR3 differences between clinicopathological groups, the researchers built a classifier meant to tell apart patients with distant-metastatic papillary thyroid cancer. Repertoire diversity was assessed with the Shannon index, and tumor-blood repertoire similarity with the Morisita-Horn index. TCRdb handled the public reads itself, with Q25 trimming in fastp and clone calling in MiXCR, and kept productive beta chains. The V and J calls shown here were made by TCRdb, not taken from the authors' results. This sample comprises 9,900 or so clones, roughly 9.8% of them detected only once. Of the sample, 7.5% to 8% is held by the ten largest clones. This clone was recorded at least ten times. It has no known antigen specificity. The record has no base qualities; no much larger clone is one base away.

CDR1 and CDR2, looked up from the germline V gene, are SGDLS and YYNGEE. From cysteine to phenylalanine, the CDR3 is 16 amino acids long. Solely the CDR3 DNA is kept, with 48 bases framed from the first base. Here V drops 7 bases and J drops 0 bases, and the junction holds 8 bases not matched to any gene. No patient had received any treatment before thyroid surgery. The study retrospectively analysed patient clinical samples collected from the early 2010s to the late 2010s using T-cell receptor beta sequencing. Material for sequencing was tumor tissue. The TCR originated in a female donor with papillary thyroid cancer or a benign thyroid nodule (not recorded which). Some clones in this sample may be carry-over from other donors' samples. Recombination connected TRBV9 to TRBJ2-1, and 9 bases in between align with TRBD2. The bases are TGTGCCAGCGGGGGCGCGGGAGGGCCCTCCTACAATGAGCAGTTCTTC. Protein translation: CASGGAGGPSYNEQFF.